The T cell receptor beta chain under discussion was sequenced for a study of blood T cell repertoires in COVID-19. At the level of the study: The analysed material was cDNA or gDNA that came from T cells, B-cell-depleted T cells, or PBMCs.

Authors' methods: Amplifying reference gene primers gave estimates of nucleated cell counts. The repertoire was sequenced with immunoSEQ multiplex PCR; TCRdb's copy has only in-frame clones and lacks some. That table supplies the V and J calls and clone size; D and trimming were determined from the DNA. The sample yields just under 75,000 clones, roughly 83% seen once. This clonotype originated in an older man with active or convalescent COVID-19. Sample: peripheral blood.

The chain's CDR3 is CASSLRDSYSYEQYF. DNA of the CDR3: TGTGCCAGCAGCCTGCGGGACAGCTACTCCTACGAGCAGTACTTC. The chain combines TRBV5-5 with TRBJ2-7; D may be TRBD1 (7 bases). Germline assignment: CDR1 SGHKS and CDR2 YYEKEE (reference sequence). V shed 4 bases and J shed 0 bases, with 14 bases lying between them. CDR3 length equals 15 residues.